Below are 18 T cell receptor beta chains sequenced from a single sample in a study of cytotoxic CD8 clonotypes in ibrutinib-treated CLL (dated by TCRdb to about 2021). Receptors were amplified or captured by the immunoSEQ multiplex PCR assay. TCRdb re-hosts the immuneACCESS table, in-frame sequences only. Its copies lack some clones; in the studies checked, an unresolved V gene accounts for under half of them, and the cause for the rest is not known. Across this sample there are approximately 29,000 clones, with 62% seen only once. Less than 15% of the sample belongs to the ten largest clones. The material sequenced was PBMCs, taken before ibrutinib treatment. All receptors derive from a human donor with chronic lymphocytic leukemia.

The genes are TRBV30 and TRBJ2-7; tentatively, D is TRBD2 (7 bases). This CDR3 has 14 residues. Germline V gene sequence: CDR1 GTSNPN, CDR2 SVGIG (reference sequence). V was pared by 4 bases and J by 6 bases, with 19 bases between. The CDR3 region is CAWKVAGALPEQYF. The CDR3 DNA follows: TGTGCCTGGAAGGTCGCGGGGGCCCTCCCCGAGCAGTACTTC.

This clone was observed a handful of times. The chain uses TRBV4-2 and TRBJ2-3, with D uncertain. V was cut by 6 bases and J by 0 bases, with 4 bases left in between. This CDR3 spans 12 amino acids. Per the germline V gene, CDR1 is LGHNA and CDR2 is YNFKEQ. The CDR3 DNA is TGTGCCAGCAGACCTAGCACAGATACGCAGTATTTT. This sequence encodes CASRPSTDTQYF.

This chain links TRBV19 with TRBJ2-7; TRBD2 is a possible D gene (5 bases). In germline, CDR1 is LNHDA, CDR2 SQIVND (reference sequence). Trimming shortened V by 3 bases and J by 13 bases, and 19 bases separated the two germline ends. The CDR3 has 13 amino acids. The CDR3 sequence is CASSIGMLDSFYF. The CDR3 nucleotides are TGTGCCAGTAGTATTGGCATGTTGGACTCATTCTACTTC. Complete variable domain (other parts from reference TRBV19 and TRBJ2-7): DGGITQSPKYLFRKEGQNVTLSCEQNLNHDAMYWYRQDPGQGLRLIYYSQIVNDFQKGDIAEGYSVSREKKESFPLTVTSAQKNPTAFYLCASSIGMLDSFYFGPGTRLTVT.

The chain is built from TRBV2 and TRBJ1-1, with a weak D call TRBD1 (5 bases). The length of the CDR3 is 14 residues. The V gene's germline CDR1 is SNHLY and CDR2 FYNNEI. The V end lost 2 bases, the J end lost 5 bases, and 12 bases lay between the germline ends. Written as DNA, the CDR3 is TGTGCCAGCAGTGAACAGGGTCAGTGGACTGAAGCTTTCTTT. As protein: CASSEQGQWTEAFF.

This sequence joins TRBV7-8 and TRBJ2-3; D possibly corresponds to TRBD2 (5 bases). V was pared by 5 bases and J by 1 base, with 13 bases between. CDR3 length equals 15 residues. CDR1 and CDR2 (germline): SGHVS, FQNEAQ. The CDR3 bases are TGTGCCAGCAGCCCAACGGGGATGGGCACAGATACGCAGTATTTT. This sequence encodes CASSPTGMGTDTQYF.

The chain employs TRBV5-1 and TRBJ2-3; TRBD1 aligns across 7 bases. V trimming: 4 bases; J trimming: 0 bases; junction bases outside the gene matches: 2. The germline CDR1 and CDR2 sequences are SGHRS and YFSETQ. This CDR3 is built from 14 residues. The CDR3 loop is CASSGGQSTDTQYF. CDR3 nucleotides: TGCGCCAGCAGCGGGGGACAGAGCACAGATACGCAGTATTTT.

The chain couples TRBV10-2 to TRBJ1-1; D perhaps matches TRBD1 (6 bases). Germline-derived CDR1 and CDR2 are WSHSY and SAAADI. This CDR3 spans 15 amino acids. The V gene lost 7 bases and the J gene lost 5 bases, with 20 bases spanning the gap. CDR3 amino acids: CASIGEGVSGTEAFF. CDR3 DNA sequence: TGCGCCAGCATCGGGGAGGGGGTCTCGGGTACTGAAGCTTTCTTT.

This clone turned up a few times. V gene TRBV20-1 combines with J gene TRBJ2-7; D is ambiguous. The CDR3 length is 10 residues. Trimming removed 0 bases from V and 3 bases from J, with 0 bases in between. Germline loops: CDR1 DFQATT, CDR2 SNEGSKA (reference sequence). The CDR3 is CSARDYEQYF. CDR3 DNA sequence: TGCAGTGCTAGAGACTACGAGCAGTACTTC.

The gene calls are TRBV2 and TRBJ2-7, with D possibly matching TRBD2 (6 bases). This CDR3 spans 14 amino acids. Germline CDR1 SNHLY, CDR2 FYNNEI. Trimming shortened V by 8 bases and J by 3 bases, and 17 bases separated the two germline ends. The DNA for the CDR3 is TGTGCCAGCGTACCCAGGACTAACCACTACGAGCAGTACTTC. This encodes CASVPRTNHYEQYF.

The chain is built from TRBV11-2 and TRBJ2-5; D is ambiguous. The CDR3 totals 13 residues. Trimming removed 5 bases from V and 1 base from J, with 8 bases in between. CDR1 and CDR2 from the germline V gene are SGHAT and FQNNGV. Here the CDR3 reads CASSPGPQETQYF. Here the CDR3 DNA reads TGTGCCAGCAGCCCCGGGCCCCAAGAGACCCAGTACTTC.

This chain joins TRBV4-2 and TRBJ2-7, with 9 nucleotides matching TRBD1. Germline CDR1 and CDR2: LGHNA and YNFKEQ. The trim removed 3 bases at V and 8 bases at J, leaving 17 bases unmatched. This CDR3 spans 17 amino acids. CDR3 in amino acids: CASSQSTAGQGISKQYF. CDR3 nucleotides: TGTGCCAGCAGCCAGTCCACCGCCGGACAGGGGATAAGCAAGCAGTACTTC.

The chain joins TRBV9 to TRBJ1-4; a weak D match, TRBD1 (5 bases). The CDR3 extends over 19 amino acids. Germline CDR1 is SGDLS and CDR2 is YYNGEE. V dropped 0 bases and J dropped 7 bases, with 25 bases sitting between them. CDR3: CASSVGGAHTSPMGEKLFF. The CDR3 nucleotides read TGTGCCAGCAGCGTAGGAGGGGCACACACCTCTCCCATGGGTGAAAAACTGTTTTTT.

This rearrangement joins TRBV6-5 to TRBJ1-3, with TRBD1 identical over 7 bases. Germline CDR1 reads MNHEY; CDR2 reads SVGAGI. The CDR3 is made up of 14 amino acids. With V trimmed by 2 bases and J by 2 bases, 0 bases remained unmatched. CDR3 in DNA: TGTGCCAGCAGTTACGGGACAGCTGGAAACACCATATATTTT. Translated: CASSYGTAGNTIYF.

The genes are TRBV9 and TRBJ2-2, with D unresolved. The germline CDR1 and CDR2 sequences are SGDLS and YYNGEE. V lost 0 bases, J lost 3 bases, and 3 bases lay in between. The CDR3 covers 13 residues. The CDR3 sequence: CASSVAYTGELFF. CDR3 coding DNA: TGTGCCAGCAGCGTAGCGTACACCGGGGAGCTGTTTTTT.

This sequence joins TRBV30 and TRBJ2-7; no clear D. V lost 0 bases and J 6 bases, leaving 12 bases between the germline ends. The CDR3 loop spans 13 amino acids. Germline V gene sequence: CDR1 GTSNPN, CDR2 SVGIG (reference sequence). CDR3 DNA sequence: TGTGCCTGGAGTGTATCAGGTTTTGGCGAGCAGTACTTC. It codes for CAWSVSGFGEQYF.

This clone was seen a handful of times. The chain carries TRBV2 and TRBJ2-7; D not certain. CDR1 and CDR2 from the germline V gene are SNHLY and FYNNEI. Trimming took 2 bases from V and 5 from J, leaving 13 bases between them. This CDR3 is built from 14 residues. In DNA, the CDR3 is TGTGCCAGCAGTGAATACTCCCTAAGGGACGAGCAGTACTTC. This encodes CASSEYSLRDEQYF. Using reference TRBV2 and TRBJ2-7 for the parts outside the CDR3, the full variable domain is EPEVTQTPSHQVTQMGQEVILRCVPISNHLYFYWYRQILGQKVEFLVSFYNNEISEKSEIFDDQFSVERPDGSNFTLKIRSTKLEDSAMYFCASSEYSLRDEQYFGPGTRLTVT.

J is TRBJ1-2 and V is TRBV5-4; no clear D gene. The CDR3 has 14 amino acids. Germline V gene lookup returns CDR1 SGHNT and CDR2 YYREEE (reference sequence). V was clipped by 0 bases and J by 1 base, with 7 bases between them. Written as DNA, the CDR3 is TGTGCCAGCAGCTTGGGAGGGAGTAACTATGGCTACACCTTC. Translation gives CASSLGGSNYGYTF.

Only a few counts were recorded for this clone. CDR3 in amino acids: CASSPPLTSGRFREQYF. In DNA, the CDR3 is TGTGCCAGCAGCCCACCCTTGACTAGCGGGAGGTTCCGCGAGCAGTACTTC. This rearrangement joins TRBV5-6 to TRBJ2-7; TRBD2 agrees at 13 bases. This CDR3 is built from 17 residues. V dropped 4 bases and J dropped 6; count of bases not matched to a gene: 13. CDR1 SGHDT and CDR2 YYEEEE come from the germline V gene.